Listed below are T cell receptor beta chains from one sample, sequenced in a study of cytomegalovirus exposure and HLA in healthy donors. The protocol was immunoSEQ multiplex PCR, while the TCRdb copy is restricted to in-frame clones and leaves out a portion. The sample has 150,000 to 200,000 clones; around nine tenths are singletons. Sequenced sample: PBMCs. These receptors were taken from a man aged 18 to 30 in good health and CMV-seropositive. Both conserved end residues are part of each CDR3. The D gene is left open where the match is weak. Some rows have no size entry. The others give once, few or many, or a class for an expanded clone.

j_call d_call clone_size v_call cdr3_length cdr3_aa cdr3_nt
TRBJ1-2 - few TRBV25-1 12 CASSESNYGYTF TGTGCCAGCAGTGAATCGAACTATGGCTACACCTTC
TRBJ2-7 - - TRBV4-2 15 CASSQDRGASYEQYF TGTGCCAGCAGCCAAGATCGCGGGGCCTCCTACGAGCAGTACTTC
TRBJ1-5 TRBD1 - TRBV6-5 13 CASGQGRNQPQHF TGTGCCAGTGGACAGGGCCGCAATCAGCCCCAGCATTTT
TRBJ1-5 - few TRBV19 13 CASSPGLNQPQHF TGTGCCAGTTCCCCAGGACTCAATCAGCCCCAGCATTTT
TRBJ1-5 - - TRBV7-9 13 CASSLAYNQPQHF TGTGCCAGCAGCTTAGCCTACAATCAGCCCCAGCATTTT
TRBJ1-1 TRBD1 - TRBV18 15 CASSLSTGGETEAFF TGTGCCAGCTCACTGTCGACAGGGGGAGAGACTGAAGCTTTCTTT
TRBJ2-7 - - TRBV4-3 13 CASSQTGSGEQYF TGCGCCAGCAGCCAGACGGGGTCCGGCGAGCAGTACTTC
TRBJ2-4 - - TRBV5-4 15 CASSFGWDGGNIQYF TGTGCCAGCAGCTTCGGTTGGGACGGGGGAAACATTCAGTACTTC
TRBJ2-7 TRBD1 - TRBV6-6 16 CASTHNRGRLVYEQYF TGTGCCAGCACACACAACAGGGGGCGCTTAGTCTACGAGCAGTACTTC
TRBJ1-1 TRBD1 - TRBV27 15 CASRRTGGTGTEAFF TGTGCCAGCAGACGGACAGGGGGCACCGGCACTGAAGCTTTCTTT
TRBJ2-2 - - TRBV10-3 16 CAISYPQDRNTGELFF TGTGCCATCTCTTACCCACAAGACAGGAACACCGGGGAGCTGTTTTTT
TRBJ1-5 - - TRBV6-5 15 CASSYSKGGNQPQHF TGTGCCAGCAGTTACTCAAAGGGGGGCAATCAGCCCCAGCATTTT
TRBJ2-7 TRBD1 - TRBV5-4 14 CASSPWDSPYEQYF TGTGCCAGCAGCCCCTGGGACAGCCCCTACGAGCAGTACTTC
TRBJ1-4 - - TRBV20-1 10 CSVQGGKLFF TGCAGTGTTCAGGGCGGAAAACTGTTTTTT
TRBJ2-7 - - TRBV28 13 CASTPGLSYEQYF TGTGCCAGCACCCCGGGACTCTCCTACGAGCAGTACTTC
TRBJ2-2 TRBD1 - TRBV5-5 15 CASTRQGLGPGELFF TGTGCCAGCACAAGACAGGGGTTAGGACCCGGGGAGCTGTTTTTT
TRBJ2-2 TRBD2 - TRBV6-5 15 CASSWTSGGAGELFF TGTGCCAGCAGTTGGACTAGCGGGGGGGCCGGGGAGCTGTTTTTT
TRBJ2-7 - once TRBV5-4 14 CASSPRQNSYEQYF TGTGCCAGCAGCCCGCGACAGAACTCCTACGAGCAGTACTTC
TRBJ2-5 TRBD2 - TRBV29-1 15 CSVGPAGGLQETQYF TGCAGCGTGGGACCAGCGGGAGGCCTTCAAGAGACCCAGTACTTC
TRBJ1-5 - - TRBV28 13 CASSERVSQPQHF TGTGCCAGCAGCGAACGGGTCTCTCAGCCCCAGCATTTT
TRBJ2-5 TRBD1 - TRBV2 14 CASSIDRVEETQYF TGTGCCAGCAGTATTGACAGGGTGGAAGAGACCCAGTACTTC
TRBJ2-7 - - TRBV21-1 17 CASSKEKDRDNSYEQYF TGTGCCAGCAGCAAAGAAAAAGACCGGGACAACTCCTACGAGCAGTACTTC
TRBJ1-2 - - TRBV27 14 CASTPHPGLYGYTF TGTGCCAGCACTCCTCATCCAGGACTCTATGGCTACACCTTC
TRBJ2-7 - once TRBV5-1 18 CASSVGELVGLRSYEQYF TGCGCCAGCAGCGTAGGAGAGTTGGTCGGACTTCGAAGCTACGAGCAGTACTTC
TRBJ1-2 TRBD1 - TRBV6-1 15 CASSEAIGGGYGYTF TGTGCCAGCAGTGAAGCCATAGGGGGCGGCTATGGCTACACCTTC
TRBJ1-5 - - TRBV5-6 15 CASSLGGAHNQPQHF TGTGCCAGCAGCTTAGGTGGGGCCCACAATCAGCCCCAGCATTTT
TRBJ2-2 TRBD1 - TRBV13 14 CASSLGTGAGELFF TGTGCCAGCAGCTTAGGCACAGGGGCCGGGGAGCTGTTTTTT
TRBJ1-6 TRBD1 few TRBV7-7 16 CASSSRTGGVNSPLHF TGTGCTAGCAGCTCCAGGACAGGGGGGGTTAATTCACCCCTCCACTTT
TRBJ1-1 TRBD1 - TRBV7-9 16 CASTQTQNTGEWRAFF TGTGCCAGCACCCAAACCCAAAACACAGGGGAGTGGAGAGCTTTCTTT
TRBJ2-5 - - TRBV4-3 15 CASSLRGGAEETQYF TGCGCCAGCAGCCTCCGAGGGGGGGCCGAAGAGACCCAGTACTTC
TRBJ2-1 - - TRBV4-1 17 CASSPFPRGAAYNEQFF TGCGCCAGCAGCCCGTTCCCCCGGGGGGCAGCCTACAATGAGCAGTTCTTC
TRBJ2-7 - - TRBV5-1 15 CASSFSIKGTYEQYF TGCGCCAGCAGCTTCAGCATTAAGGGGACCTACGAGCAGTACTTC
TRBJ2-5 TRBD2 - TRBV7-2 13 CASSIAGGETQYF TGTGCCAGCAGCATAGCGGGAGGAGAGACCCAGTACTTC
TRBJ2-1 TRBD1 - TRBV9 14 CASSVGQGNNEQFF TGTGCCAGCAGCGTGGGACAGGGGAATAATGAGCAGTTCTTC
TRBJ1-1 - - TRBV7-6 15 CASSFDPGSNTEAFF TGTGCCAGCAGCTTCGACCCGGGATCGAACACTGAAGCTTTCTTT
TRBJ2-6 TRBD1 - TRBV2 16 CASSDRGWAGANVLTF TGTGCCAGCAGTGACAGGGGGTGGGCTGGGGCCAACGTCCTGACTTTC
TRBJ1-1 TRBD1 - TRBV9 15 CASSASGQGGTEAFF TGTGCCAGCAGCGCTTCGGGACAGGGAGGGACTGAAGCTTTCTTT
TRBJ2-2 - - TRBV7-9 13 CASSFGITGELFF TGTGCCAGCAGCTTCGGGATCACCGGGGAGCTGTTTTTT
TRBJ1-2 - - TRBV6-5 14 CASSYSPGFHGYTF TGTGCCAGCAGTTACTCACCCGGGTTTCATGGCTACACCTTC
TRBJ2-7 - - TRBV5-4 16 CASSPRVTAEDYEQYF TGTGCCAGCAGCCCCCGGGTGACAGCTGAGGACTACGAGCAGTACTTC
TRBJ1-1 TRBD1 - TRBV7-2 13 CASSFKQGSEAFF TGTGCCAGCAGCTTTAAACAGGGGTCTGAAGCTTTCTTT
TRBJ1-5 TRBD1 few TRBV18 14 CASSPGTAVQPQHF TGTGCCAGCTCACCTGGGACAGCAGTTCAGCCCCAGCATTTT